This T cell receptor beta chain was captured by sequencing in a study of cytomegalovirus exposure and HLA in healthy donors. A multiplex PCR was run with 60 Vbeta primers and 13 Jbeta primers. Assay used: immunoSEQ multiplex PCR; TCRdb lists only in-frame clones, some missing. The table lists approximately 170,000 clones, 70% to 80% of them singletons, with about 1% in the top ten. V lost 4 bases, J lost 7 bases, and 3 bases stayed unmatched. Germline CDR1 reads ENHRY; CDR2 reads SYGVKD. This CDR3 region has 14 residues. In this sample, this clone turned up a few times. This receptor was taken from a woman aged 40 to 50 in good health and CMV-seronegative. The chain has TRBV10-3 and TRBJ1-5; 11 bases are a match to TRBD1. Input material: PBMCs. The CDR3 coding sequence is TGTGCCATCAGTGTAGGGACAGGGGGGCAGCCCCAGCATTTT. Translation: CAISVGTGGQPQHF.